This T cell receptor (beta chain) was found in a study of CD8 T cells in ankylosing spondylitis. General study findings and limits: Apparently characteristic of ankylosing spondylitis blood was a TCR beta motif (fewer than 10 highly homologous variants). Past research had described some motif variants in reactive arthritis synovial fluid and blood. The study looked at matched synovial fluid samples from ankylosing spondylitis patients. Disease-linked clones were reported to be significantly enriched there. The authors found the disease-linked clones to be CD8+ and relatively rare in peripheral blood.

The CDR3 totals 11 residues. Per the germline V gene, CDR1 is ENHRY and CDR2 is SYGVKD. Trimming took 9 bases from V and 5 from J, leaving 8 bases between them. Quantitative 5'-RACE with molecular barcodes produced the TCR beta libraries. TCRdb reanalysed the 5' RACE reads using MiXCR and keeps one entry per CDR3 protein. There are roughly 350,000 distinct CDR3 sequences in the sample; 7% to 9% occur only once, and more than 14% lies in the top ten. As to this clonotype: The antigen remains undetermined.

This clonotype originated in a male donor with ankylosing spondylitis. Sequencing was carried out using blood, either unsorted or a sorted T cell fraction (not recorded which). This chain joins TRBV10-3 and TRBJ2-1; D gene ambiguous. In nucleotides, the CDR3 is TGTGCCATGCGGCAAAACAATGAGCAGTTCTTC. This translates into CAMRQNNEQFF.